Listed below are T cell receptor beta chains from one sample, sequenced in a study of regulatory T cells in long-lasting Graves disease. Via MiXCR, TCRdb re-called the multiplex PCR reads, giving one row per CDR3 protein. This sample carries roughly 300,000 distinct CDR3 sequences, about 20% of them seen once, and the ten largest clones take 29%. The sample consisted of peripheral blood mononuclear cells (PBMCs), taken when the disease was refractory, from a patient treated with antithyroid drugs. The origin of the receptors is a female donor with Graves disease. Each CDR3 is given with its conserved first and last residue. The order of the fields is D gene, J gene, clone size, V gene, CDR3 protein, CDR3 DNA. A D gene is named only where the DNA matches it firmly. Clone size is shown for a subset of rows, as once, few, many or a class of expanded clone.

D: .; J: TRBJ1-5; size: .; V: TRBV6-7; CDR3: CASSHRPGPDQPQHF; DNA: TGTGCCAGCAGTCACAGGCCTGGGCCGGATCAGCCCCAGCATTTT
D: .; J: TRBJ1-5; size: many; V: TRBV24-1; CDR3: CATSDPGQRNQPQHF; DNA: TGTGCCACCAGTGACCCAGGACAGAGGAATCAGCCCCAGCATTTT
D: TRBD2; J: TRBJ2-3; size: few; V: TRBV7-6; CDR3: CASSLYYTTGGSTTDTQYF; DNA: TGTGCCAGCAGCCTATACTATACAACGGGCGGGAGTACCACAGATACGCAGTATTTT
D: TRBD1; J: TRBJ1-1; size: few; V: TRBV29-1; CDR3: CSVELRQGVSTEAFF; DNA: TGCAGCGTTGAACTCCGACAGGGAGTGAGCACTGAAGCTTTCTTT
D: TRBD1; J: TRBJ2-7; size: many; V: TRBV12-3/TRBV12-4; CDR3: CASTRGQGAYEQYF; DNA: TGTGCCAGCACCAGGGGGCAGGGGGCCTACGAGCAGTACTTC
D: .; J: TRBJ1-2; size: many; V: TRBV3-1; CDR3: CASSRRGADYGYTF; DNA: TGTGCCAGCAGCCGTCGGGGCGCGGACTATGGCTACACCTTC
D: TRBD1; J: TRBJ2-2; size: .; V: TRBV7-9; CDR3: CASSLAGGLGTGKTGELFF; DNA: TGTGCCAGCAGCTTAGCGGGTGGATTGGGGACAGGGAAGACCGGGGAGCTGTTTTTT
D: .; J: TRBJ1-1; size: .; V: TRBV29-1; CDR3: CSVVKQGNTEAFF; DNA: TGCAGCGTTGTTAAGCAGGGGAACACTGAAGCTTTCTTT
D: .; J: TRBJ1-2; size: .; V: TRBV5-6; CDR3: CASEPRQGLHYGYTF; DNA: TGTGCCAGCGAGCCCCGTCAGGGGCTGCACTATGGCTACACCTTC
D: TRBD1; J: TRBJ1-6; size: .; V: TRBV6-5; CDR3: CASSYDPDRGHNSPLHF; DNA: TGTGCCAGCAGTTACGACCCGGACAGGGGACATAATTCACCCCTCCACTTT
D: .; J: TRBJ1-2; size: many; V: TRBV28; CDR3: CASSTRPLTGALGGYTF; DNA: TGTGCCAGCAGTACCCGACCCCTTACCGGGGCCCTGGGGGGCTACACCTTC
D: TRBD2; J: TRBJ2-5; size: .; V: TRBV5-1; CDR3: CASKRAGGPGETQYF; DNA: TGCGCCAGCAAAAGGGCGGGAGGGCCAGGCGAGACCCAGTACTTC
D: TRBD1; J: TRBJ1-1; size: many; V: TRBV3-1; CDR3: CASSQGPGTGRVEAFF; DNA: TGTGCCAGCAGCCAAGGCCCTGGGACAGGGAGGGTTGAAGCTTTCTTT
D: TRBD1; J: TRBJ1-6; size: few; V: TRBV12-3/TRBV12-4; CDR3: CASSYDRGNSPLHF; DNA: TGTGCCAGCAGTTACGACAGGGGTAATTCACCCCTCCACTTT
D: .; J: TRBJ1-1; size: many; V: TRBV30; CDR3: CAWSPRQSPFF; DNA: TGTGCCTGGAGTCCCAGACAGTCCCCTTTCTTT
D: .; J: TRBJ2-7; size: many; V: TRBV11-3; CDR3: CASSFGGGSSNEQYF; DNA: TGTGCCAGCAGCTTCGGGGGAGGCTCCTCTAACGAGCAGTACTTC
D: TRBD2; J: TRBJ2-2; size: many; V: TRBV20-1; CDR3: CSARSGSATGELFF; DNA: TGCAGTGCTCGTAGCGGGAGCGCCACCGGGGAGCTGTTTTTT
D: .; J: TRBJ1-6; size: many; V: TRBV12-3/TRBV12-4; CDR3: CASSLMQYNSPLHF; DNA: TGTGCCAGCAGTTTGATGCAATATAATTCACCCCTCCACTTT
D: .; J: TRBJ1-1; size: many; V: TRBV9; CDR3: CASSVGNTNTEAFF; DNA: TGTGCCAGCAGCGTAGGGAACACCAACACTGAAGCTTTCTTT
D: TRBD1; J: TRBJ1-4; size: few; V: TRBV29-1; CDR3: CSVGSHRGGNEKLFF; DNA: TGCAGCGTTGGGTCCCACAGGGGTGGAAATGAAAAACTGTTTTTT
D: .; J: TRBJ1-5; size: .; V: TRBV18; CDR3: CASSQDPVQPQHF; DNA: TGTGCCAGCTCTCAAGATCCGGTTCAGCCCCAGCATTTT
D: .; J: TRBJ1-5; size: many; V: TRBV20-1; CDR3: CSARGGSNQPQHF; DNA: TGCAGTGCTAGAGGCGGTAGCAATCAGCCCCAGCATTTT
D: .; J: TRBJ1-5; size: .; V: TRBV5-6; CDR3: CASSFLGGRDQPQHF; DNA: TGTGCCAGCAGCTTTTTGGGGGGACGAGATCAGCCCCAGCATTTT
D: .; J: TRBJ2-7; size: few; V: TRBV12-3/TRBV12-4; CDR3: CASRRPGSEQYF; DNA: TGTGCCAGCAGGAGACCGGGCAGCGAGCAGTACTTC
D: .; J: TRBJ1-6; size: many; V: TRBV2; CDR3: CASSDLAAPLHF; DNA: TGTGCCAGCAGTGATTTAGCTGCACCCCTCCACTTT
D: .; J: TRBJ2-5; size: .; V: TRBV18; CDR3: CASSPKKTQYF; DNA: TGTGCCAGCTCACCCAAGAAGACCCAGTACTTC
D: TRBD2; J: TRBJ2-3; size: many; V: TRBV2; CDR3: CASSALAGEADTQYF; DNA: TGTGCCAGCAGTGCACTAGCGGGGGAGGCAGATACGCAGTATTTT
D: .; J: TRBJ1-6; size: .; V: TRBV20-1; CDR3: CSASGLFWGVGSPLHF; DNA: TGCAGTGCTAGTGGGCTATTTTGGGGGGTAGGGTCACCCCTCCACTTT
D: TRBD1; J: TRBJ1-6; size: many; V: TRBV27; CDR3: CASRLDQGAYNSPLHF; DNA: TGTGCCAGCAGACTCGACCAGGGGGCCTATAATTCACCCCTCCACTTT
D: .; J: TRBJ2-2; size: .; V: TRBV7-8; CDR3: CASSLQGGDTGELFF; DNA: TGTGCCAGCAGCTTACAGGGGGGTGACACCGGGGAGCTGTTTTTT
D: .; J: TRBJ2-2; size: .; V: TRBV7-2; CDR3: CASNPEGSNTGELFF; DNA: TGTGCCAGCAACCCAGAGGGCTCTAACACCGGGGAGCTGTTTTTT
D: TRBD1; J: TRBJ2-1; size: .; V: TRBV12-5; CDR3: CASGFGTAYNEQFF; DNA: TGTGCTAGTGGTTTCGGGACAGCATACAATGAGCAGTTCTTC
D: TRBD1; J: TRBJ2-2; size: .; V: TRBV6-1; CDR3: CASILQQGIRTGELFF; DNA: TGTGCCAGCATCCTACAACAGGGGATCAGGACCGGGGAGCTGTTTTTT
D: TRBD1; J: TRBJ2-7; size: .; V: TRBV4-3; CDR3: CASSQPGQGGYEQYF; DNA: TGCGCCAGCAGTCAACCGGGACAGGGTGGCTACGAGCAGTACTTC
D: TRBD2; J: TRBJ2-2; size: .; V: TRBV20-1; CDR3: CSARDVGGVTGELFF; DNA: TGCAGTGCTAGAGATGTGGGAGGGGTCACCGGGGAGCTGTTTTTT
D: .; J: TRBJ1-4; size: few; V: TRBV7-6; CDR3: CASSLSQALTGGEKLFF; DNA: TGTGCCAGCAGCTTAAGCCAGGCGCTGACCGGTGGTGAAAAACTGTTTTTT
D: TRBD1; J: TRBJ2-7; size: once; V: TRBV2; CDR3: CASRPSGQPYEQYF; DNA: TGTGCCAGCAGGCCCTCGGGACAGCCCTACGAGCAGTACTTC
D: .; J: TRBJ1-1; size: many; V: TRBV6-1; CDR3: CASTRHNPNTEAFF; DNA: TGTGCCAGCACCAGACACAATCCGAACACTGAAGCTTTCTTT
D: TRBD2; J: TRBJ2-7; size: .; V: TRBV29-1; CDR3: CSAGGTSGRAGSYEQYF; DNA: TGCAGCGCTGGCGGGACTAGCGGGAGGGCCGGCTCCTACGAGCAGTACTTC
D: TRBD2; J: TRBJ2-3; size: .; V: TRBV7-9; CDR3: CASSPGLAVGDTQYF; DNA: TGTGCCAGCAGCCCTGGACTAGCGGTAGGAGATACGCAGTATTTT
D: .; J: TRBJ1-2; size: .; V: TRBV27; CDR3: CASRTGRGANYGYTF; DNA: TGTGCCAGCAGAACAGGGAGGGGAGCTAACTATGGCTACACCTTC
D: .; J: TRBJ1-1; size: few; V: TRBV6-1; CDR3: CASSATAEAFF; DNA: TGTGCCAGCAGTGCAACAGCTGAAGCTTTCTTT
D: TRBD1; J: TRBJ2-7; size: .; V: TRBV19; CDR3: CASQGTGRSSDEQYF; DNA: TGTGCCAGTCAGGGGACAGGGAGATCGTCGGACGAGCAGTACTTC
D: .; J: TRBJ2-2; size: many; V: TRBV12-3/TRBV12-4; CDR3: CASRPRGANTGELFF; DNA: TGTGCCAGCAGGCCCAGGGGCGCAAACACCGGGGAGCTGTTTTTT
D: .; J: TRBJ1-1; size: .; V: TRBV4-1; CDR3: CASSQLPGRDTEAFF; DNA: TGCGCCAGCAGCCAGTTACCGGGGCGAGACACTGAAGCTTTCTTT
D: .; J: TRBJ1-4; size: many; V: TRBV28; CDR3: CASSRGGLEKLFF; DNA: TGTGCCAGCAGTAGGGGCGGGCTTGAAAAACTGTTTTTT
D: .; J: TRBJ1-2; size: many; V: TRBV5-1; CDR3: CASSLEGHPTGYTF; DNA: TGCGCCAGCAGCTTGGAGGGACACCCGACGGGCTACACCTTC
D: .; J: TRBJ1-2; size: .; V: TRBV3-1; CDR3: CASSPRGGGNYGYTF; DNA: TGTGCCAGCAGCCCCCGAGGGGGGGGGAACTATGGCTACACCTTC
D: .; J: TRBJ2-1; size: few; V: TRBV28; CDR3: CASSLYGQSTYNEQFF; DNA: TGTGCCAGCAGTTTATATGGACAGAGTACCTACAATGAGCAGTTCTTC
D: TRBD1; J: TRBJ1-6; size: few; V: TRBV18; CDR3: CASSPDRVGVSPLHF; DNA: TGTGCCAGCTCACCTGACAGGGTGGGGGTTTCACCCCTCCACTTT